This passage covers 20 T cell receptor beta chains from one sample sequenced in a study of technical replicates of blood from four donors. The assay was immunoSEQ multiplex PCR, and TCRdb's table has in-frame clones only and misses some. The sample has tens of thousands of clones; nearly 98% are singletons. The sequencing input was T cells isolated from PBMCs. All receptors come from a human donor in good health.

V gene TRBV4-1 combines with J gene TRBJ1-1; 7 nucleotides line up with TRBD1. This CDR3 is built from 12 residues. Germline V lookup: CDR1 MGHRA, CDR2 YSYEKL. V lost 4 bases, J lost 11 bases, and 7 bases stayed unmatched. CDR3 protein: CASSLQTGMAFF. The DNA of the CDR3 is TGCGCCAGCAGCCTGCAGACAGGGATGGCTTTCTTT.

V usage is TRBV4-1 and J usage is TRBJ1-3, with D possibly matching TRBD1 (5 bases). The V gene's germline CDR1 is MGHRA and CDR2 YSYEKL. V lost 4 bases to trimming and J lost 0 bases, with 13 bases between them. This CDR3 is 16 amino acids long. The CDR3 DNA follows: TGCGCCAGCAGCCGGGGCAGATCCGCCTCTGGAAACACCATATATTTT. It is translated as CASSRGRSASGNTIYF.

This clone was counted a single time. The chain employs TRBV28 and TRBJ1-5; maybe TRBD1 (5 bases). The CDR3 is 16 amino acids. V was shortened by 7 bases and J by 4 bases, with 20 bases between the two germline ends. CDR1 MDHEN and CDR2 SYDVKM come from the germline V gene. The CDR3 sequence is CASNPYVGGLNQPQHF. CDR3 nucleotides: TGTGCCAGCAACCCTTATGTCGGGGGGTTAAATCAGCCCCAGCATTTT.

The genes are TRBV6-1 and TRBJ2-1, with TRBD2 matching over 13 bases. Trimming took 4 bases from V and 8 from J; bases not matched to a gene: 5. This CDR3 contains 15 residues. CDR1 MNHNS and CDR2 SASEGT come from the germline V gene. CDR3 DNA: TGTGCCAGCAGTGGGACTAGCGGGAGAAGGGATGAGCAGTTCTTC. Translation: CASSGTSGRRDEQFF.

This chain uses TRBV28 with TRBJ1-2; D uncertain. Germline values: CDR1 MDHEN, CDR2 SYDVKM. Trimming shortened V by 9 bases and J by 8 bases, and 16 bases separated the two germline ends. The CDR3 contains 12 residues. The CDR3 reads CASREGAYGYTF. CDR3 DNA sequence: TGTGCCAGTAGAGAGGGCGCTTACGGCTACACCTTC.

This chain joins TRBV4-1 and TRBJ1-5; the D gene is possibly TRBD1 (5 bases). The CDR3 covers 15 residues. Deletions cut 0 bases from V and 4 bases from J, with 10 bases between. Per germline, CDR1 MGHRA and CDR2 YSYEKL. CDR3 residues: CASSQDGAENQPQHF. The CDR3 region has the DNA TGCGCCAGCAGCCAAGATGGGGCGGAAAATCAGCCCCAGCATTTT.

About this clone itself: Compared with germline, one end of the junction differs, possibly owing to a read error. The chain joins TRBV7-7 to TRBJ2-5; TRBD1 matches at 8 bases. Germline V lookup: CDR1 SSHAT, CDR2 FNYEAQ (reference sequence). The CDR3 is 14 residues long. CDR3 region: CASSLDRDGETQYF. The CDR3 DNA is TGTGCTAGCAGCCTGGACAGGGACGGGGAGACCCAGTACTTC.

This sequence joins TRBV6-6 and TRBJ2-7, with 9 bases identical to TRBD2. V shed 3 bases and J 2 bases; nucleotides not matched to a gene: 5. CDR3 length: 15 amino acids. Germline V lookup: CDR1 MNHNY, CDR2 SVGAGI (reference sequence). CDR3 nucleotide sequence: TGTGCCAGCAGTTATATAGCGGGGGCGACCTACGAGCAGTACTTC. It is translated as CASSYIAGATYEQYF.

The V call is TRBV4-1, the J call TRBJ2-2, with D possibly being TRBD1 (6 bases). Germline V gene lookup returns CDR1 MGHRA and CDR2 YSYEKL. Trimming stripped 4 bases from V and 0 bases from J, with 15 bases between. This CDR3 spans 17 amino acids. For the CDR3, the DNA is TGCGCCAGCAGCCTCCAAGGGGGAGCGGCGAACACCGGGGAGCTGTTTTTT. It yields the protein CASSLQGGAANTGELFF.

V gene TRBV27 combines with J gene TRBJ1-1; D is perhaps TRBD1 (5 bases). Germline assignment: CDR1 MNHEY and CDR2 SMNVEV (reference sequence). The CDR3 sequence is 13 residues long. The V end was cut by 7 bases, the J end by 11 bases, with 20 bases between. The DNA of the CDR3 is TGTGCCAGCACCCCTGGGGGAGGAGTCATTGCTTTCTTT. This sequence encodes CASTPGGGVIAFF.

The chain joins TRBV10-1 to TRBJ2-1; D is unclear. CDR1 and CDR2 (germline): WNHNN, SYGVQD (reference sequence). The CDR3 has 15 residues. V lost 2 bases to trimming and J lost 2 bases, with 10 bases between them. CDR3 sequence: CASSELGVTYNEQFF. The CDR3 coding sequence is TGCGCCAGCAGTGAGCTCGGAGTAACCTACAATGAGCAGTTCTTC.

The chain joins TRBV27 to TRBJ2-7; D gene unclear. Trimming cost V 0 bases and J 4 bases, with 7 bases left between them. CDR3 length: 13 residues. The germline V gene has CDR1 MNHEY and CDR2 SMNVEV (reference sequence). This CDR3 is CASSLSQFYEQYF. CDR3 DNA sequence: TGTGCCAGCAGTTTATCACAGTTTTACGAGCAGTACTTC.

The gene calls are TRBV7-9 and TRBJ1-2, with 8 bases identical to TRBD1. This CDR3 region has 16 residues. Losses at the gene ends were 2 bases for V and 4 bases for J; bases not matched to a gene: 9. The V gene's germline CDR1 is SEHNR and CDR2 FQNEAQ (reference sequence). CDR3 amino acids: CASSLIGSGQAYGYTF. The CDR3 bases are TGTGCCAGCAGCTTAATAGGGTCGGGACAGGCCTATGGCTACACCTTC. The whole variable domain, remainder taken from reference TRBV7-9 and TRBJ1-2, is DTGVSQNPRHKITKRGQNVTFRCDPISEHNRLYWYRQTLGQGPEFLTYFQNEAQLEKSRLLSDRFSAERPKGSFSTLEIQRTEQGDSAMYLCASSLIGSGQAYGYTFGSGTRLTVV.

The chain employs TRBV29-1 and TRBJ1-5, with a weak D call TRBD1 (5 bases). This CDR3 is built from 12 residues. V shed 4 bases and J shed 3 bases, with 7 bases lying between them. Germline assignment: CDR1 SQVTM and CDR2 ANQGSEA. CDR3 in DNA: TGCAGCGTTGGACAGAACAATCAGCCCCAGCATTTT. Translating it yields CSVGQNNQPQHF.

This chain joins TRBV11-3 and TRBJ1-1, with D hard to call. Germline V gives CDR1 SGHNT, CDR2 YENEEA. The CDR3 consists of 13 residues. V lost 5 bases, J lost 0 bases, and 7 bases lay in between. CDR3 nucleotide sequence: TGTGCCAGCAGCCACAGTTTGAACACTGAAGCTTTCTTT. The encoded protein is CASSHSLNTEAFF.

This chain links TRBV11-2 with TRBJ2-5, with 10 bases aligning to TRBD2. Germline-derived CDR1 and CDR2 are SGHAT and FQNNGV. The CDR3 loop spans 15 amino acids. The ends lost 8 bases at V and 2 bases at J; junction bases unmatched: 8. The CDR3 here is CASRRASGGQETQYF. The CDR3 nucleotides are TGTGCCAGCCGGAGGGCTAGCGGGGGTCAAGAGACCCAGTACTTC.

CDR3 nucleotides: TGTGCCAGCAGTTACGGGGGGAGCACCGGGGAGCTGTTTTTT. As protein: CASSYGGSTGELFF. The gene calls are TRBV6-6 and TRBJ2-2, with TRBD2 as a possible D gene (6 bases). V lost 2 bases and J lost 4, with 8 bases in between. Germline V gene sequence: CDR1 MNHNY, CDR2 SVGAGI (reference sequence). This CDR3 has 14 residues.

V usage is TRBV19 and J usage is TRBJ2-1; 8 bases are shared with TRBD2. With V trimmed by 5 bases and J by 4 bases, 7 bases remained unmatched. Germline V gene data show CDR1 as LNHDA and CDR2 as SQIVND (reference sequence). This CDR3 has 15 residues. The CDR3 DNA sequence: TGTGCCAGTAGTGGAATGGGACTAGTATACAATGAGCAGTTCTTC. Amino acid sequence: CASSGMGLVYNEQFF.

This clone is a singleton in its sample. V gene TRBV6-1 combines with J gene TRBJ2-7, with TRBD2 matching 11 bases. The CDR3 has 15 amino acids. With 7 bases clipped from V and 5 bases from J, the junction kept 10 bases outside the gene matches. CDR1 is MNHNS and CDR2 is SASEGT in the germline V gene. CDR3 protein: CASNSASGGSDEQYF. CDR3 DNA sequence: TGTGCCAGCAATTCCGCTAGCGGGGGGAGCGACGAGCAGTACTTC.

The V call is TRBV4-1, the J call TRBJ1-3, with D uncertain. Trimming stripped 0 bases from V and 0 bases from J, with 9 bases between. CDR3 size: 16 residues. CDR1 and CDR2 from the germline V gene are MGHRA and YSYEKL. CDR3 nucleotides: TGCGCCAGCAGCCAAGAGACACCCAACTCTGGAAACACCATATATTTT. Its translation is CASSQETPNSGNTIYF.